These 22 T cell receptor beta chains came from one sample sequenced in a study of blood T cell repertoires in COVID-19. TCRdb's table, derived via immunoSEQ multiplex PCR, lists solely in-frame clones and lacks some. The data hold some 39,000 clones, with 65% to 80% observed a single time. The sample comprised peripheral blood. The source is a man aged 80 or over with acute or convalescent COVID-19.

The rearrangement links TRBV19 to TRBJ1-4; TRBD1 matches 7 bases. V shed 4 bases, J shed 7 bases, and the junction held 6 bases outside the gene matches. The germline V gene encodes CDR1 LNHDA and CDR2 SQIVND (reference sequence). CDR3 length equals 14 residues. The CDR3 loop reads CASSRQGWGEKLFF. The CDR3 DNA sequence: TGTGCCAGTAGTAGACAGGGATGGGGTGAAAAACTGTTTTTT. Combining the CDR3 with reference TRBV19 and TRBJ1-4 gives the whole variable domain DGGITQSPKYLFRKEGQNVTLSCEQNLNHDAMYWYRQDPGQGLRLIYYSQIVNDFQKGDIAEGYSVSREKKESFPLTVTSAQKNPTAFYLCASSRQGWGEKLFFGSGTQLSVL.

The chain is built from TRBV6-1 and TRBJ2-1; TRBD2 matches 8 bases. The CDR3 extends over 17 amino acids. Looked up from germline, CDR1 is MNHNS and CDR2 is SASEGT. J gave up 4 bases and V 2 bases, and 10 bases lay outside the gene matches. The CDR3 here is CASSESSGTSGYNEQFF. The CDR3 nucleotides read TGTGCCAGCAGTGAATCGTCCGGCACTAGCGGTTACAATGAGCAGTTCTTC.

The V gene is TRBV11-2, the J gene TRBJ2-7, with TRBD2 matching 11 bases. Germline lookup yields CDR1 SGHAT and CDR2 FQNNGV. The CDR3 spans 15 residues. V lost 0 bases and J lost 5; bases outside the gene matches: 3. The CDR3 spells CASSLDSGRGNEQYF. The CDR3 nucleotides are TGTGCCAGCAGCTTAGATAGCGGGAGGGGCAACGAGCAGTACTTC.

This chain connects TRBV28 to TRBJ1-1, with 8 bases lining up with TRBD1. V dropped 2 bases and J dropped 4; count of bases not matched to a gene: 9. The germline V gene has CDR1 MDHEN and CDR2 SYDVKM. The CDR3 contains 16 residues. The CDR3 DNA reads TGTGCCAGCAGTTTACTTGGCAGGGGGCGAGGCACTGAAGCTTTCTTT. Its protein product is CASSLLGRGRGTEAFF.

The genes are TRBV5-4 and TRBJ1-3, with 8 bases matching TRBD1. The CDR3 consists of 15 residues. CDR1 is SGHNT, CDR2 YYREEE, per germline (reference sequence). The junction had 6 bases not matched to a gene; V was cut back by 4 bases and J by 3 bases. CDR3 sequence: CASSIGQGRGNTIYF. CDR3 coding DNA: TGTGCCAGCAGCATAGGACAGGGTCGTGGAAACACCATATATTTT.

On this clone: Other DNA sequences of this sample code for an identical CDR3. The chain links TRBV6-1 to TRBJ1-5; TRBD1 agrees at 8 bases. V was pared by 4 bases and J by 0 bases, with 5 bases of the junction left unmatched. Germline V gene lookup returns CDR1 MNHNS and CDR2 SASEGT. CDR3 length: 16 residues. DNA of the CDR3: TGTGCCAGCAGTGGCGGGACAGGCCATAGCAATCAGCCCCAGCATTTT. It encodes CASSGGTGHSNQPQHF.

As DNA, the CDR3 is TGCGCCAGCAGCTTGAGGCAGGGCGGGGACAATGAGCAGTTCTTC. Protein sequence: CASSLRQGGDNEQFF. The chain employs TRBV5-1 and TRBJ2-1, with a possible D match to TRBD2 (6 bases). V shed 1 base and J shed 5 bases, with 13 bases lying between them. Per the germline V gene, CDR1 is SGHRS and CDR2 is YFSETQ. This CDR3 comprises 15 residues.

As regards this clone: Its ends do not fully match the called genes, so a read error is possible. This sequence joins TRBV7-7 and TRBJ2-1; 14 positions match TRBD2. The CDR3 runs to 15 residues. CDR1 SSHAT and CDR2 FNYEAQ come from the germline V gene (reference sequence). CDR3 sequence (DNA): TGTGCTAGCAGCCAGGGACTAGCGGGAGTAACTGAGCAGTTCTTC. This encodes CASSQGLAGVTEQFF.

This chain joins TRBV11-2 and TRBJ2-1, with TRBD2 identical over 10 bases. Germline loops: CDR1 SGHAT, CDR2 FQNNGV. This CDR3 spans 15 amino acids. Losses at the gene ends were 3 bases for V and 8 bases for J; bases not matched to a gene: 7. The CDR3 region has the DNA TGTGCCAGCAGCTTGCAGGCTAGCGGGAGTTATGAGCAGTTCTTC. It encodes CASSLQASGSYEQFF.

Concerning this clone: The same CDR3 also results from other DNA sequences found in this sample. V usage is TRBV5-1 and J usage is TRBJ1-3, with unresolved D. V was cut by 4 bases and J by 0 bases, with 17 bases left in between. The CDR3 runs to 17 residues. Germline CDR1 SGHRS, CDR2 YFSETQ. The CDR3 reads CASSPMAGTNSGNTIYF. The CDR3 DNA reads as TGCGCCAGCAGCCCAATGGCGGGCACAAACTCTGGAAACACCATATATTTT. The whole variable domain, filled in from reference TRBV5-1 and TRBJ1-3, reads KAGVTQTPRYLIKTRGQQVTLSCSPISGHRSVSWYQQTPGQGLQFLFEYFSETQRNKGNFPGRFSGRQFSNSRSEMNVSTLELGDSALYLCASSPMAGTNSGNTIYFGEGSWLTVV.

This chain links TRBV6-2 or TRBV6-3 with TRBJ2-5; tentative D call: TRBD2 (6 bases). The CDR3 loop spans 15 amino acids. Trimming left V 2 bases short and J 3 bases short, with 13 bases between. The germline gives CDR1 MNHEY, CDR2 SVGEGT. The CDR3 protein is CASSYGGWGEETQYF. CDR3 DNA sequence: TGTGCCAGCAGTTACGGCGGGTGGGGGGAAGAGACCCAGTACTTC.

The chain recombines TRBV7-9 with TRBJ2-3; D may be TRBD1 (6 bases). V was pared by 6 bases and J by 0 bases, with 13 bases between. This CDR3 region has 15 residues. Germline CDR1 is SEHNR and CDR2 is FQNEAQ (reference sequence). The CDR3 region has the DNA TGTGCCAGCAGGGAAACAGGGCTGAGCACAGATACGCAGTATTTT. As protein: CASRETGLSTDTQYF.

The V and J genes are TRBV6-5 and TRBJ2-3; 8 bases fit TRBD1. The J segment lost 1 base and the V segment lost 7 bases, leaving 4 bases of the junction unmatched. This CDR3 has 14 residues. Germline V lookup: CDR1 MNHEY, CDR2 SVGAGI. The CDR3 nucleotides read TGTGCCAGCAAAGAGGACAGGGGCACAGATACGCAGTATTTT. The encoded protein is CASKEDRGTDTQYF.

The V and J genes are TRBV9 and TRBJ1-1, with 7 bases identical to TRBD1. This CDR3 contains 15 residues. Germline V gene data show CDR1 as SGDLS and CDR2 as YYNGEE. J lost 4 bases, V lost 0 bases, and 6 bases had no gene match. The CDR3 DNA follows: TGTGCCAGCAGCGTAGCAGAGGGGGCTGTCACTGAAGCTTTCTTT. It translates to CASSVAEGAVTEAFF.

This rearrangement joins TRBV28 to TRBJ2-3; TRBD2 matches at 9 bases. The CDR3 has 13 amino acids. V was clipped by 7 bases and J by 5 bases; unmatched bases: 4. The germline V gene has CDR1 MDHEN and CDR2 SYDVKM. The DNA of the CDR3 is TGTGCCAGCACATTGACTAGCGGAGATACGCAGTATTTT. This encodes CASTLTSGDTQYF.

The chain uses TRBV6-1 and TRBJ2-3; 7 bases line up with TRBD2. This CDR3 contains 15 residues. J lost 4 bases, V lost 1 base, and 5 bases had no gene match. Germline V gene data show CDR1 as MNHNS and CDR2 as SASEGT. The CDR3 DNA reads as TGTGCCAGCAGTGAAGTGGGGGGGAAGGCAGATACGCAGTATTTT. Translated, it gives CASSEVGGKADTQYF.

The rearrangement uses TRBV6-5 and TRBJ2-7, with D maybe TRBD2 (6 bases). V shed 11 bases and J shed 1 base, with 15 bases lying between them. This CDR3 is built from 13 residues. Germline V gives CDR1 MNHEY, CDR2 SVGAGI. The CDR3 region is CASSREDSYEQYF. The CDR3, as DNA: TGTGCCTCGTCAAGGGAGGATTCCTACGAGCAGTACTTC.

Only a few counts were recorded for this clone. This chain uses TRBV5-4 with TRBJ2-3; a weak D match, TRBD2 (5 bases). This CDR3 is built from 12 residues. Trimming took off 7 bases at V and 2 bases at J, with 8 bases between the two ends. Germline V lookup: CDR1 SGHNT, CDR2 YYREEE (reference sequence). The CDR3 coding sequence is TGTGCCAGCGGACTCGACACAGATACGCAGTATTTT. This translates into CASGLDTDTQYF.

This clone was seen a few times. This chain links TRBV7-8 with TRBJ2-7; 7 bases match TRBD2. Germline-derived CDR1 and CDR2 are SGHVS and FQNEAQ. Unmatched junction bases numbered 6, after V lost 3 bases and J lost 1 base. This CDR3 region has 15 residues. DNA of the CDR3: TGTGCCAGCAGCTTGGGGGGACTACCTTCCTACGAGCAGTACTTC. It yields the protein CASSLGGLPSYEQYF.

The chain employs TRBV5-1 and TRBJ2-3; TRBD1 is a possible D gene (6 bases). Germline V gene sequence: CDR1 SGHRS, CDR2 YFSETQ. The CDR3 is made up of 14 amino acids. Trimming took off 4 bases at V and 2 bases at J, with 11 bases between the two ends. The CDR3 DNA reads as TGCGCCAGCAGCCCGGACAGCTCCACAGATACGCAGTATTTT. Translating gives CASSPDSSTDTQYF.

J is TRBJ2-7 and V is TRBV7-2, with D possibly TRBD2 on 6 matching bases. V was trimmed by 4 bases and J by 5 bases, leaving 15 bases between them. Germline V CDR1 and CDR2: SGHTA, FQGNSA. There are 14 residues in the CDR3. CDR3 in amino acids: CASSSGLPPNEQYF. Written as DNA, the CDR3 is TGTGCCAGCAGCTCCGGACTACCTCCTAACGAGCAGTACTTC.

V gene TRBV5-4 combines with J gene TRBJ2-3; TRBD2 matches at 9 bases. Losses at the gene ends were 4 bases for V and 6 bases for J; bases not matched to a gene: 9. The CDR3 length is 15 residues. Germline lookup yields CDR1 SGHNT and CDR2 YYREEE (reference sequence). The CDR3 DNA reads TGTGCCAGCAGCCCCGAGGGGCGGGGGGGGGATACGCAGTATTTT. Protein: CASSPEGRGGDTQYF.